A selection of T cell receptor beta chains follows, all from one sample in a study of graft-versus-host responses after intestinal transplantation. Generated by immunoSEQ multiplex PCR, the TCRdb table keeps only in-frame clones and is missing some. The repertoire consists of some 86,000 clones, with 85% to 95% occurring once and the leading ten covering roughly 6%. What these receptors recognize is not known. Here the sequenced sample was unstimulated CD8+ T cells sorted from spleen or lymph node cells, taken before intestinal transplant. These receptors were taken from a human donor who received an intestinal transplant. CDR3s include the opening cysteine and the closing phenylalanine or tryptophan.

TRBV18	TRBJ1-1	CASSPLVGRNTEAFF
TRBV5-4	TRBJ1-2	CASSLSYQGIGGYTF
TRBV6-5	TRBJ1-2	CASSDGQTYGYTF
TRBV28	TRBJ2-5	CASSLVAMETQYF
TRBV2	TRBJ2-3	CARNGLAGGSTSTDTQYF
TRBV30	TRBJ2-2	CAYMTENTGELFF
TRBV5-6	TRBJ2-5	CASSLGVLQETQYF
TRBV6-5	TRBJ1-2	CASSGTGVGYTF
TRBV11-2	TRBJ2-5	CASTRDGGLGETQYF
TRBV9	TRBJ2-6	CASSVAIRGASSGANVLTF
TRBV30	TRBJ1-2	CAWNPTYREVGYTF
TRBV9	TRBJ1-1	CASSPEGLQKEAFF
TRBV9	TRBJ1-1	CASSPSVSPQMNTEAFF
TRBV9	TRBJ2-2	CASSVGHGPLTGELFF
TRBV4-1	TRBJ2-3	CASSLRPVGTQYF
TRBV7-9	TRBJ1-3	CASSSAGTEPGNTIYF
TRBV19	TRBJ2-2	CATEGLAGGTGELFF
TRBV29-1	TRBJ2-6	CSVEPMTGENSGANVLTF
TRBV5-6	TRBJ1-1	CASSLEGRGNTEAFF
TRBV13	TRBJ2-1	CASRSKGWGNEQFF
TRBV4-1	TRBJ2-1	CASSQASRTGRNEQFF
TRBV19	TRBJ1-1	CAGRNTEAFF
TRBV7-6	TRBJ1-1	CASSQVTGTTEAFF
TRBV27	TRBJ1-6	CASRTGVAPLHF
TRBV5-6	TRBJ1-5	CASSLSASDSNQPQHF
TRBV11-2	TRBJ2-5	CASSLGYLETQYF
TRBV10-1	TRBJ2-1	CASSEVPGPPSSYNEQFF
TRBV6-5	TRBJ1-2	CASSYAQGSNYGYTF
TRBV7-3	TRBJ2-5	CASSLTVIPGPQEAQYF
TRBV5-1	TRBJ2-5	CASRPPSEETQYF
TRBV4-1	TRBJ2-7	CASSRDRGYEQYF
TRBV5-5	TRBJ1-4	CASSLYYYVRANEKLFF
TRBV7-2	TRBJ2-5	CASSLRTVQETQYF
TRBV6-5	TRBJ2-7	CAARTSGSIPYEQYF
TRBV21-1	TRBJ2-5	CASSKGGETQYF
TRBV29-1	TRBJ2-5	CSVEDGGGETQYF
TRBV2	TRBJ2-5	CASSGLAAQETQYF
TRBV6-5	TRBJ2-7	CASSSPGTGKNEQYF
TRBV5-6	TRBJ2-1	CASSLDFSGTAHNEQFF
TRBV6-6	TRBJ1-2	CASSYWTGANYGYTF
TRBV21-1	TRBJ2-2	CASSKRAGIDTGELFF
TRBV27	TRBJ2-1	CASSTTRPYNYNEQFF
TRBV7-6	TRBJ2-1	CASSPRLSEDNEQFF
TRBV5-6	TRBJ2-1	CASSLLTSEYNEQFF
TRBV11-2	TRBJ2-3	CASSPSTDTQYF
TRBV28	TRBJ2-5	CASSLGPTGTNQETQYF
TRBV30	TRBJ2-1	CAWSEGSVRHYNEQFF
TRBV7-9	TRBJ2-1	CASRDMMASGENEQFF
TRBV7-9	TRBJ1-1	CASSFLGGVGEAFF
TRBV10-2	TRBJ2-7	CASSDDRGYEQYF
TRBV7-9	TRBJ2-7	CASSPPGNSYEQYF
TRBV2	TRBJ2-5	CASSESGYQETQYF
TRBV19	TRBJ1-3	CASSATGRNTIYF
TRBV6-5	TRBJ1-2	CASSYVGGHYGYTF
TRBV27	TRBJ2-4	CASSLGLAGDKNIQYF
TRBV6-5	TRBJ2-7	CASSYGSYASYEQYF
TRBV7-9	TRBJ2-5	CASSPPIKTQYF
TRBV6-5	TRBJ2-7	CASSYSMASGSPEQYF